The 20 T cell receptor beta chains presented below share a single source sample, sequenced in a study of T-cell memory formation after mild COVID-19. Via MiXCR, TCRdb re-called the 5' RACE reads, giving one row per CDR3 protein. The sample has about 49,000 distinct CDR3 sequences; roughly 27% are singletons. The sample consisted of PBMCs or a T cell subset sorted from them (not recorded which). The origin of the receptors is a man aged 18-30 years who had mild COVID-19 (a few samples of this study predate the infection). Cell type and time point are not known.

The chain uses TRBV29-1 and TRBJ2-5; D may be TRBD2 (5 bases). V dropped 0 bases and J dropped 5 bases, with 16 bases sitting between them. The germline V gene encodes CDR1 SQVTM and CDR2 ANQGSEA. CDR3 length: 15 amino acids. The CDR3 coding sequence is TGCAGCGTTGAAGATCGGACTCACGTTGAGGAGACCCAGTACTTC. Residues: CSVEDRTHVEETQYF. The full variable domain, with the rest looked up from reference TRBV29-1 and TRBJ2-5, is SAVISQKPSRDICQRGTSLTIQCQVDSQVTMMFWYRQQPGQSLTLIATANQGSEATYESGFVIDKFPISRPNLTFSTLTVSNMSPEDSSIYLCSVEDRTHVEETQYFGPGTRLLVL.

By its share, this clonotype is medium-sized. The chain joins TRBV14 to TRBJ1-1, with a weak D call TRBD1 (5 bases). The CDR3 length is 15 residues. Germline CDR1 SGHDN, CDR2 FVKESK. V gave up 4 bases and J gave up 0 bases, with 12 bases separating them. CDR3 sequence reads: CASSRGGALNTEAFF. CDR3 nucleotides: TGTGCCAGCAGCCGGGGAGGGGCTTTGAACACTGAAGCTTTCTTT.

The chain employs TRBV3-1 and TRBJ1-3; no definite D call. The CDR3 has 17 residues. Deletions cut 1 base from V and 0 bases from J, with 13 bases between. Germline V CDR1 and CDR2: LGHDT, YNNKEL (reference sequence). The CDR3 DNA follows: TGTGCCAGCAGCCAAGGCGGCCTGGGAGCCTCTGGAAACACCATATATTTT. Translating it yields CASSQGGLGASGNTIYF.

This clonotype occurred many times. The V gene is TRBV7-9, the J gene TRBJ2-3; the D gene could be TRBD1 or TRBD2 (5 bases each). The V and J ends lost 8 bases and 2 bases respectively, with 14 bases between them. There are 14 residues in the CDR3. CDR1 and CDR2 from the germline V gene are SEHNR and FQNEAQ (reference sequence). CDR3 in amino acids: CASHRDQYTDTQYF. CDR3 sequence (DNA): TGTGCCAGCCACCGGGACCAATACACAGATACGCAGTATTTT. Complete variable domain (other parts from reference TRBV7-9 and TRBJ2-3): DTGVSQNPRHKITKRGQNVTFRCDPISEHNRLYWYRQTLGQGPEFLTYFQNEAQLEKSRLLSDRFSAERPKGSFSTLEIQRTEQGDSAMYLCASHRDQYTDTQYFGPGTRLTVL.

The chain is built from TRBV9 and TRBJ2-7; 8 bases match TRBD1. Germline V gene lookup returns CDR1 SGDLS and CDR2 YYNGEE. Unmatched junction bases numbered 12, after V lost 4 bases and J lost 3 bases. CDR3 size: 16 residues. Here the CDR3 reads CASSPRGTGDFYEQYF. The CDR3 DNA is TGTGCCAGCAGCCCCAGGGGGACAGGCGACTTCTACGAGCAGTACTTC.

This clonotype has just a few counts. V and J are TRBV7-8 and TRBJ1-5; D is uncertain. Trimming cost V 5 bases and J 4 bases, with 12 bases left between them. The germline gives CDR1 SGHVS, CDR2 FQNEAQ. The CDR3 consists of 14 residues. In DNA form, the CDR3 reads TGTGCCAGCAGCACCCGGGCCTCTAATCAGCCCCAGCATTTT. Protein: CASSTRASNQPQHF.

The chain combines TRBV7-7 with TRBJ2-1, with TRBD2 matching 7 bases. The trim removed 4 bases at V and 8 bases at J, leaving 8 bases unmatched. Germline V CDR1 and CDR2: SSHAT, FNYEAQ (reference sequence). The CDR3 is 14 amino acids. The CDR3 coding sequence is TGTGCCAGCAGCTCTATCGGGGGGTTGGATGAGCAGTTCTTC. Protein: CASSSIGGLDEQFF.

This chain's CDR3 is CASSYFSTGELFF. DNA for the CDR3: TGTGCCAGCAGTTACTTTTCCACCGGGGAGCTGTTTTTT. The V gene is TRBV6-5, the J gene TRBJ2-2; no definite D call. This CDR3 has 13 amino acids. V dropped 1 base and J dropped 4 bases, with 4 bases sitting between them. Germline V gene sequence: CDR1 MNHEY, CDR2 SVGAGI.

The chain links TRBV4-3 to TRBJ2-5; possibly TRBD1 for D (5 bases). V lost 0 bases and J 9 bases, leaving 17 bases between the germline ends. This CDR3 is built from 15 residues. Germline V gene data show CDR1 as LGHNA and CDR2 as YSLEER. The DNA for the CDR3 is TGCGCCAGCAGCCAAGATCTGTCGGCGATAGGGGCCCAGTACTTC. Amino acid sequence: CASSQDLSAIGAQYF.

Here the CDR3 reads CASRMPQGYRYEQYV. In DNA, the CDR3 is TGTGCCAGCAGGATGCCCCAGGGGTACAGGTACGAGCAGTACGTC. The gene calls are TRBV12-3 or TRBV12-4 and TRBJ2-7; TRBD1 is a possible D gene (6 bases). V shed 6 bases and J shed 4 bases, with 19 bases lying between them. This CDR3 region has 15 residues.

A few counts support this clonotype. CDR3 protein: CASSLASGFYNEQFF. In DNA, the CDR3 is TGTGCCAGCAGCTTAGCTAGCGGGTTCTACAATGAGCAGTTCTTC. V usage is TRBV11-2 and J usage is TRBJ2-1; 8 positions agree with TRBD2. In germline, CDR1 is SGHAT, CDR2 FQNNGV. V dropped 1 base and J dropped 3; count of bases not matched to a gene: 2. The CDR3 totals 15 residues.

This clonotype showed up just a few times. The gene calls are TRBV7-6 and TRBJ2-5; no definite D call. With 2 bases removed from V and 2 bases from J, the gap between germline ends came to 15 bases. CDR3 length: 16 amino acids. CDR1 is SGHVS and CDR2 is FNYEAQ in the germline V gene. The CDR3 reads CASSLLGPGFQETQYF. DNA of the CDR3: TGTGCCAGCAGCTTACTCGGACCGGGTTTTCAAGAGACCCAGTACTTC.

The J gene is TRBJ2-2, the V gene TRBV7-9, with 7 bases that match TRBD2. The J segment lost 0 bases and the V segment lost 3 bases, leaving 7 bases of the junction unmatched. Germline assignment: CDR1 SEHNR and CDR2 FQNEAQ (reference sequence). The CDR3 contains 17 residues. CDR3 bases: TGTGCCAGCAGCTTGTTCCTCGGGAGGACGAACACCGGGGAGCTGTTTTTT. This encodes CASSLFLGRTNTGELFF.

CDR3 region: CASSNTRTGGFEAFF. For the CDR3, the DNA is TGTGCCAGCAGCAATACACGGACAGGGGGCTTTGAAGCTTTCTTT. The chain links TRBV7-9 to TRBJ1-1, with 11 bases fitting TRBD1. Per germline, CDR1 SEHNR and CDR2 FQNEAQ (reference sequence). The CDR3 runs to 15 residues. With V trimmed by 5 bases and J by 7 bases, 9 bases remained unmatched.

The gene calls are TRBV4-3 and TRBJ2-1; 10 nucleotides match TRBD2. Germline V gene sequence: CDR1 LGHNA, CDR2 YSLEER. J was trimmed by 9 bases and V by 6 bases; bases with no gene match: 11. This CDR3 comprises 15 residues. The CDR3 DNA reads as TGCGCCAGCAGGGTAGAGCGGGGGGGTATGGGTGAGCAGTTCTTC. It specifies CASRVERGGMGEQFF.

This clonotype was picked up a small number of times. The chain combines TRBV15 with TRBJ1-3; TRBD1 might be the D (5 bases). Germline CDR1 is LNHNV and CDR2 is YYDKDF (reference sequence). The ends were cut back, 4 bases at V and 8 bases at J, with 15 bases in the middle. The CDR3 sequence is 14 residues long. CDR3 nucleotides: TGTGCCACCAGCACAGGGTACACTGGGGACACCATATATTTT. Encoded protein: CATSTGYTGDTIYF.

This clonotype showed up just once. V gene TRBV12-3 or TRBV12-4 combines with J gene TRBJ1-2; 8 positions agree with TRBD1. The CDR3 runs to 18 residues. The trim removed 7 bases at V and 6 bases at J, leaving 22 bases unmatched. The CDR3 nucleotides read TGTGCCAGCACCACCCTTTTACTCGGGACAGGAGGGGCGGATGGCTACACCTTC. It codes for CASTTLLLGTGGADGYTF.

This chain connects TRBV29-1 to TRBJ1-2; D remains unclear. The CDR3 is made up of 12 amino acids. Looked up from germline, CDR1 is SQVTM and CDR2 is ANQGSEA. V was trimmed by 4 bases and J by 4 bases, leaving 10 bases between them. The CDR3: CSVGYSRYGYTF. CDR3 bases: TGCAGCGTTGGTTACAGCCGCTATGGCTACACCTTC.

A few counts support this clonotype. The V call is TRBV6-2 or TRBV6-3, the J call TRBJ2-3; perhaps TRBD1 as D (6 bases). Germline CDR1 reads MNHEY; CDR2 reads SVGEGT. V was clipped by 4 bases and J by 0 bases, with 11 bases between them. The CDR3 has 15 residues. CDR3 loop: CASSSSTGSTDTQYF. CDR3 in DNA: TGTGCCAGCAGTTCCTCTACAGGGAGCACAGATACGCAGTATTTT.

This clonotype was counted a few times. CDR3 residues: CASSEGWTGELFF. CDR3 nucleotides: TGTGCCAGCAGCGAGGGGTGGACCGGGGAGCTGTTTTTT. The genes are TRBV7-6 and TRBJ2-2, with D perhaps matching TRBD1 or TRBD2 (5 bases each). In germline, CDR1 is SGHVS, CDR2 FNYEAQ. The CDR3 is made up of 13 amino acids. Trimming cost V 5 bases and J 5 bases, with 9 bases left between them.